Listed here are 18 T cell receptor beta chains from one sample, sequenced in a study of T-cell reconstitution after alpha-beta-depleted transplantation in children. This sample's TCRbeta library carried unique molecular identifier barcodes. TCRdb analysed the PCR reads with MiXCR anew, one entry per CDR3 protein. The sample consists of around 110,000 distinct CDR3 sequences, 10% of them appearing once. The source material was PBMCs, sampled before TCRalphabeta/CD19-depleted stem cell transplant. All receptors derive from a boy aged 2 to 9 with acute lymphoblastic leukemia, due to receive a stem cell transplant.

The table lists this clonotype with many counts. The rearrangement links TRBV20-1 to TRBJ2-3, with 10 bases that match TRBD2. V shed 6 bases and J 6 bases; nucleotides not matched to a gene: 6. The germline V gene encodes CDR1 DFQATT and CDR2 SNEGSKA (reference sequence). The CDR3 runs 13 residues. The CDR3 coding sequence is TGCAGTGCGGCTAGCGGGAGTGGGGATACGCAGTATTTT. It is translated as CSAASGSGDTQYF.

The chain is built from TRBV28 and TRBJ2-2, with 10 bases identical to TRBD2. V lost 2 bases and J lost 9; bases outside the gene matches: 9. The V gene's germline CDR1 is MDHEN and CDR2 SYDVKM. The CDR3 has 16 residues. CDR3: CASSLTLAGKWWELFF. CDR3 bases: TGTGCCAGCAGTTTAACACTAGCGGGAAAGTGGTGGGAGCTGTTTTTT.

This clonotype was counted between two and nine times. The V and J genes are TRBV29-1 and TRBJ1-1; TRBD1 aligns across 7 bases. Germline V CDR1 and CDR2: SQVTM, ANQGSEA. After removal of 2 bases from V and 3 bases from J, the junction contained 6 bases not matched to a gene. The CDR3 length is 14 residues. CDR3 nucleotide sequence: TGCAGCGTTGAAAGGGAGGGGGCGGACACTGAAGCTTTCTTT. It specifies CSVEREGADTEAFF.

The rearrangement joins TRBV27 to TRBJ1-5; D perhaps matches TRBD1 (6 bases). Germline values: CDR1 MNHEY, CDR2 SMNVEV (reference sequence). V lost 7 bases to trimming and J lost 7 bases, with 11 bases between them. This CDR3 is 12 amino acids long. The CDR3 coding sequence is TGTGCCAGCAATACACAGGGACAGCCCCAGCATTTT. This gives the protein CASNTQGQPQHF.

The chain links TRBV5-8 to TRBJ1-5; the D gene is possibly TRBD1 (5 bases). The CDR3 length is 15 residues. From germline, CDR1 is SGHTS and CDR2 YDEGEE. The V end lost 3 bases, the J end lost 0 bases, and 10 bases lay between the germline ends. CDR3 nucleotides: TGTGCCAGCAGCTCCCAGGGATATAGCAATCAGCCCCAGCATTTT. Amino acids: CASSSQGYSNQPQHF.

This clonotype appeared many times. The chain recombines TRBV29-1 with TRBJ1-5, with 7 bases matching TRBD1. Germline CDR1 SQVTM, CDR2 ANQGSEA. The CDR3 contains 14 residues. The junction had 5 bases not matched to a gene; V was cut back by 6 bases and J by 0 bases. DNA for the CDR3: TGCAGCGTGGCAGGACAGGCTAGCAATCAGCCCCAGCATTTT. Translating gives CSVAGQASNQPQHF.

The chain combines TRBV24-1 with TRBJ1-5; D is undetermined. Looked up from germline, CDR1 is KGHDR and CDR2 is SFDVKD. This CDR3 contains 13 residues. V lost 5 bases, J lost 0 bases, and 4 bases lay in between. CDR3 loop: CATSGLSNQPQHF. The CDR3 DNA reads TGTGCCACCAGTGGTCTTAGCAATCAGCCCCAGCATTTT.

CDR3 residues: CASSKGLAGNEQFF. The CDR3 DNA follows: TGTGCCAGCAGCAAGGGACTAGCCGGCAATGAGCAGTTCTTC. This chain links TRBV3-1 with TRBJ2-1, with TRBD2 matching over 9 bases. The CDR3 consists of 14 residues. The V and J ends lost 5 bases and 6 bases, in that order; junction bases with no gene match: 5. Germline-derived CDR1 and CDR2 are LGHDT and YNNKEL (reference sequence).

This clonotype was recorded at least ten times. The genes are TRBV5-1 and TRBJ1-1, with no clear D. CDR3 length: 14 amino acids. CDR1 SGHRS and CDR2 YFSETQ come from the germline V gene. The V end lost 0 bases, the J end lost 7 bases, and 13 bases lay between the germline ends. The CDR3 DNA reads TGCGCCAGCAGCTTGGGGCAGGCCGCAGGTGAAGCTTTCTTT. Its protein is CASSLGQAAGEAFF. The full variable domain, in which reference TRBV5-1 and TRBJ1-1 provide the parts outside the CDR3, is KAGVTQTPRYLIKTRGQQVTLSCSPISGHRSVSWYQQTPGQGLQFLFEYFSETQRNKGNFPGRFSGRQFSNSRSEMNVSTLELGDSALYLCASSLGQAAGEAFFGQGTRLTVV.

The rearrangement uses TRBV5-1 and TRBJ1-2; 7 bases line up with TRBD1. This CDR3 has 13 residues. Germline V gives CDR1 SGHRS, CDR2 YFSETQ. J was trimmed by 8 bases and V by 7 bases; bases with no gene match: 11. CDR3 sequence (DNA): TGCGCCAGCGCCCCGAACCTGGACAGGGGCTACACCTTC. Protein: CASAPNLDRGYTF.

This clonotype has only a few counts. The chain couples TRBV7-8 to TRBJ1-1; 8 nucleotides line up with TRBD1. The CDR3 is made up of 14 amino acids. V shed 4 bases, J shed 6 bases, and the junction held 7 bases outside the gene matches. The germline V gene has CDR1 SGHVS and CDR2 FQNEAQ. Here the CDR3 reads CASSSRDRSAEAFF. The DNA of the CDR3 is TGTGCCAGCAGCTCCCGGGACAGGTCTGCTGAAGCTTTCTTT.

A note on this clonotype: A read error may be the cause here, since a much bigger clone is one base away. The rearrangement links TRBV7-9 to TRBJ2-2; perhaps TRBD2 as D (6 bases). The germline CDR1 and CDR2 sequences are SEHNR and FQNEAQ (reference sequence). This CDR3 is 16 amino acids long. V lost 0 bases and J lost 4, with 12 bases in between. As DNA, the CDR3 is TGTGCCAGCAGCTTAGCCGAACTAGCAGTCACCGGGGAGCTGTTTTTT. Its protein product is CASSLAELAVTGELFF.

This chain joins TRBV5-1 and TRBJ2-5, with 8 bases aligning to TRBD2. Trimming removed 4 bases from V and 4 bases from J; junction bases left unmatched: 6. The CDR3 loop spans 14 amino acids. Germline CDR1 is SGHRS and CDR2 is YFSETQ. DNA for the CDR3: TGCGCCAGCAGCAAGCGGGAGTTTATAGAGACCCAGTACTTC. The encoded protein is CASSKREFIETQYF.

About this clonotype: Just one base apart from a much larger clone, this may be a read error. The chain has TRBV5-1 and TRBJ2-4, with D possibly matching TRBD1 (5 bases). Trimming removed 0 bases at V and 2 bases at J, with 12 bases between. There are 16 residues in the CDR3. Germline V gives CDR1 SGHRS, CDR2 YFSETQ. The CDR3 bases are TGCGCCAGCAGCTTGGGCAAGGGGAACCCCAAAAACATTCAGTACTTC. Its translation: CASSLGKGNPKNIQYF. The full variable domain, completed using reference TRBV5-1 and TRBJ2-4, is KAGVTQTPRYLIKTRGQQVTLSCSPISGHRSVSWYQQTPGQGLQFLFEYFSETQRNKGNFPGRFSGRQFSNSRSEMNVSTLELGDSALYLCASSLGKGNPKNIQYFGAGTRLSVL.

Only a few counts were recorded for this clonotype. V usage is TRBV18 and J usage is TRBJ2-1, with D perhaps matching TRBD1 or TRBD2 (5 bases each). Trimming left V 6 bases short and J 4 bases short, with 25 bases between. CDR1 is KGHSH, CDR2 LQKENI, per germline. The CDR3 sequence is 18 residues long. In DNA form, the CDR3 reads TGTGCCAGCTCGCGGTCCCGGGACCTCGCCCGAGGGTACAATGAGCAGTTCTTC. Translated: CASSRSRDLARGYNEQFF.

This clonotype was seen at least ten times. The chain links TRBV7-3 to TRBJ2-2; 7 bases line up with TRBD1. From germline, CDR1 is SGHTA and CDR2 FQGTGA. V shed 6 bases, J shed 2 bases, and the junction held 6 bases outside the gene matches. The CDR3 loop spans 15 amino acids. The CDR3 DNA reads TGTGCCAGCAGTTGGACAGGAGCTAACACCGGGGAGCTGTTTTTT. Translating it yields CASSWTGANTGELFF.

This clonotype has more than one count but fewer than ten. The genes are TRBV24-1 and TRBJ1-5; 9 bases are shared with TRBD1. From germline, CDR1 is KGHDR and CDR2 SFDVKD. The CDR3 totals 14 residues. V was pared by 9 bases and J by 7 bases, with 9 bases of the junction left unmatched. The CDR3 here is CATLSRDRDQPQHF. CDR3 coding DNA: TGTGCCACCCTGTCCCGGGACAGGGACCAGCCCCAGCATTTT.

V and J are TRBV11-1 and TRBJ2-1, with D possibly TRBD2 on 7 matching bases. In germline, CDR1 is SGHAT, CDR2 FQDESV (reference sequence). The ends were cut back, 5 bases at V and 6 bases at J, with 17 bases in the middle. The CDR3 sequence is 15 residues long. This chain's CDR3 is CASSPLGGRINEQFF. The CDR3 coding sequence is TGTGCCAGCAGCCCACTGGGGGGGCGAATCAATGAGCAGTTCTTC.